Listed below are T cell receptor beta chains from one sample, sequenced in a study of blood T cell repertoires in COVID-19. Using immunoSEQ multiplex PCR, the repertoire was profiled, and TCRdb retains in-frame clones only, with some absent. Altogether about 42,000 clones are present, roughly 77% being singletons, with the ten largest covering around 27%. Sequences were obtained from peripheral blood. The receptors derive from a man older than 75 with acute or convalescent COVID-19. CDR3s include the opening cysteine and the closing phenylalanine or tryptophan. A D gene is named only where the DNA matches it firmly. Only some rows state a clone size, as once, few, many or a class for expanded clones.

size: NA
V: TRBV4-1
D: TRBD1
J: TRBJ1-2
DNA: TGCGCCAGCAGCCAAGACACAGGGGGAGGCTATGGCTACACCTTC
CDR3: CASSQDTGGGYGYTF

size: once
V: TRBV29-1
D: NA
J: TRBJ2-7
DNA: TGCAGCGTTGAAAAGACAGGCCCTCTTTACGAGCAGTACTTC
CDR3: CSVEKTGPLYEQYF

size: NA
V: TRBV9
D: NA
J: TRBJ2-4
DNA: TGTGCCAGCAGCTCCACCCGTGGGGCGGACATTCAGTACTTC
CDR3: CASSSTRGADIQYF

size: NA
V: TRBV5-6
D: NA
J: TRBJ2-4
DNA: TGTGCCAGCAGCTTGGACAGGGAGGGAAACATTCAGTACTTC
CDR3: CASSLDREGNIQYF

size: NA
V: TRBV18
D: TRBD2
J: TRBJ2-1
DNA: TGTGCCAGCTCACCAGGCGTGGGGACTAGCAAGGATGAGCAGTTCTTC
CDR3: CASSPGVGTSKDEQFF

size: NA
V: TRBV4-1
D: NA
J: TRBJ2-1
DNA: TGCGCCAGCAGCCCCCCCTGGGGAGTAGGTTACAATGAGCAGTTCTTC
CDR3: CASSPPWGVGYNEQFF

size: NA
V: TRBV9
D: TRBD1
J: TRBJ2-7
DNA: TGTGCCAGCAGCGTAGGCGTGACAGGGGGTTACGAGCAGTACTTC
CDR3: CASSVGVTGGYEQYF

size: NA
V: TRBV5-4
D: TRBD2
J: TRBJ2-7
DNA: TGTGCCAGCAGCCCAGTGCCAGGGACTAGCGGGAGCTACGAGCAGTACTTC
CDR3: CASSPVPGTSGSYEQYF

size: NA
V: TRBV9
D: TRBD2
J: TRBJ2-3
DNA: TGTGCCAGCAGCTTGCGGGGGGACCTAGATACGCAGTATTTT
CDR3: CASSLRGDLDTQYF

size: NA
V: TRBV5-6
D: NA
J: TRBJ1-1
DNA: TGTGCCAGCAGCTTGGCACAGAACACTGAAGCTTTCTTT
CDR3: CASSLAQNTEAFF

size: NA
V: TRBV6-5
D: TRBD1
J: TRBJ1-2
DNA: TGTGCCAGCGGAACAGGGGGCGGAAGGGGTAGGGGCTACACCTTC
CDR3: CASGTGGGRGRGYTF

size: NA
V: TRBV5-1
D: TRBD1
J: TRBJ1-6
DNA: TGCGCCAGCAGCCCCCGGGACAGGGATAATTCACCCCTCCACTTT
CDR3: CASSPRDRDNSPLHF

size: once
V: TRBV6-6
D: NA
J: TRBJ1-2
DNA: TGTGCCAGCAGGAATGCGGATGGCTACACCTTC
CDR3: CASRNADGYTF

size: NA
V: TRBV7-3
D: NA
J: TRBJ2-6
DNA: TGTGCCAGCAGCTTTACAGGACCTGGGGCCAACGTCCTGACTTTC
CDR3: CASSFTGPGANVLTF

size: NA
V: TRBV9
D: NA
J: TRBJ2-2
DNA: TGTGCCAGCAGCGTAGCTTCAGGGAACACCGGGGAGCTGTTTTTT
CDR3: CASSVASGNTGELFF

size: NA
V: TRBV28
D: NA
J: TRBJ1-4
DNA: TGTGCCAGCAGTTTTTCTGAGAGAACTAATGAAAAACTGTTTTTT
CDR3: CASSFSERTNEKLFF

size: NA
V: TRBV9
D: TRBD2
J: TRBJ2-3
DNA: TGTGCCAGCAGCGTAGAGGTGGGAGGGCCAGCGGATACGCAGTATTTT
CDR3: CASSVEVGGPADTQYF

size: NA
V: TRBV18
D: NA
J: TRBJ2-7
DNA: TGTGCCAGCTCCCCCCCCGGGTCCTACGAGCAGTACTTC
CDR3: CASSPPGSYEQYF

size: NA
V: TRBV7-7
D: TRBD2
J: TRBJ2-5
DNA: TGTGCCAGCAGCTCAAAAGCGGGGATGTGGGAGACCCAGTACTTC
CDR3: CASSSKAGMWETQYF

size: NA
V: TRBV18
D: NA
J: TRBJ2-1
DNA: TGTGCCAGCTCACCAGTCCAGGTTACGGACAATGAGCAGTTCTTC
CDR3: CASSPVQVTDNEQFF

size: NA
V: TRBV6-5
D: NA
J: TRBJ1-5
DNA: TGTGCCAGCAGCTTCACAGGGACCCAGCCCCAGCATTTT
CDR3: CASSFTGTQPQHF

size: NA
V: TRBV6-5
D: NA
J: TRBJ1-2
DNA: TGTGCCAGCAGTTACACAGGGTTTACTAACTATGGCTACACCTTC
CDR3: CASSYTGFTNYGYTF

size: NA
V: TRBV9
D: TRBD2
J: TRBJ2-1
DNA: TGTGCCAGCAGCTCCCTCAGCGGGATCTACAATGAGCAGTTCTTC
CDR3: CASSSLSGIYNEQFF

size: NA
V: TRBV9
D: TRBD2
J: TRBJ2-3
DNA: TGTGCCAGCAGCCCCTGGACTAGCGGGACTAGCACAGATACGCAGTATTTT
CDR3: CASSPWTSGTSTDTQYF

size: NA
V: TRBV12-5
D: NA
J: TRBJ2-1
DNA: TGTGCTAGTGGTTTGGTCCAGGGCGTGGGCAATGAGCAGTTCTTC
CDR3: CASGLVQGVGNEQFF

size: NA
V: TRBV2
D: TRBD2
J: TRBJ2-1
DNA: TGTGCCAGCAGTGAATGGCGGGGGGGCGCTGAGCAGTTCTTC
CDR3: CASSEWRGGAEQFF

size: few
V: TRBV27
D: NA
J: TRBJ2-7
DNA: TGTGCCAGGACAACGGACATCCAGTCCTACGAGCAGTACTTC
CDR3: CARTTDIQSYEQYF

size: NA
V: TRBV6-6
D: TRBD2
J: TRBJ2-1
DNA: TGTGCCAGCAGTCTCGAGGGGGGACTAGCGGGGGCACTACCGAACAATGAGCAGTTCTTC
CDR3: CASSLEGGLAGALPNNEQFF

size: NA
V: TRBV7-2
D: NA
J: TRBJ2-3
DNA: TGTGCCAGCAGCACCGCAGGGAAAACTAGCACAGATACGCAGTATTTT
CDR3: CASSTAGKTSTDTQYF

size: NA
V: TRBV9
D: NA
J: TRBJ1-5
DNA: TGTGCCAGCAGCGTAGACGGGGGGGCTAGCAATCAGCCCCAGCATTTT
CDR3: CASSVDGGASNQPQHF

size: once
V: TRBV5-1
D: NA
J: TRBJ2-6
DNA: TGCGCCAGCAGCCTAACAGGGACTGGGGCCAACGTCCTGACTTTC
CDR3: CASSLTGTGANVLTF

size: few
V: TRBV7-3
D: TRBD2
J: TRBJ2-1
DNA: TGTGCCAGCAGCCGACGGGGCGGGGGCTCCTACAATGAGCAGTTCTTC
CDR3: CASSRRGGGSYNEQFF

size: few
V: TRBV20-1
D: TRBD1
J: TRBJ1-1
DNA: TGCAGTGCTGGACAGGGGGCGAAAGCTTTCTTT
CDR3: CSAGQGAKAFF

size: NA
V: TRBV2
D: TRBD1
J: TRBJ2-2
DNA: TGTGCCAGCCTTGCCGGACAGGGGGCGGCCGGGGAGCTGTTTTTT
CDR3: CASLAGQGAAGELFF

size: NA
V: TRBV4-2
D: TRBD2
J: TRBJ2-7
DNA: TGTGCCAGCAGCCTCGTTATAGCGGGGGGGTACGAGCAGTACTTC
CDR3: CASSLVIAGGYEQYF

size: NA
V: TRBV11-2
D: NA
J: TRBJ2-7
DNA: TGTGCCAGCAGCTTGGACAGAGGGTCTGCGTACTTC
CDR3: CASSLDRGSAYF

size: NA
V: TRBV30
D: NA
J: TRBJ2-7
DNA: TGTGCCTGGAGGGGTAGACTAGCCTACGAGCAGTACTTC
CDR3: CAWRGRLAYEQYF

size: NA
V: TRBV4-2
D: NA
J: TRBJ2-5
DNA: TGTGCCAGCAGCCAAGATTGGCTGCAAGAGACCCAGTACTTC
CDR3: CASSQDWLQETQYF

size: few
V: TRBV12-5
D: NA
J: TRBJ2-6
DNA: TGTGCTAGTGGTTTGGTGCTAGGCTCTGGGGCCAACGTCCTGACTTTC
CDR3: CASGLVLGSGANVLTF

size: NA
V: TRBV7-3
D: TRBD2
J: TRBJ2-7
DNA: TGTGCCAGCAGCTTAATGGGAGGGAACGAGCAGTACTTC
CDR3: CASSLMGGNEQYF

size: NA
V: TRBV3-1/TRBV3-2
D: TRBD1
J: TRBJ1-2
DNA: TGTGCCAGCAGCCTTCGGGACAGGGGAGGCTATGGCTACACCTTC
CDR3: CASSLRDRGGYGYTF

size: NA
V: TRBV11-2
D: TRBD1
J: TRBJ2-7
DNA: TGTGCCAGCAATAGAGGGACAGCCTCCTACGAGCAGTACTTC
CDR3: CASNRGTASYEQYF

size: NA
V: TRBV7-2
D: NA
J: TRBJ1-1
DNA: TGTGCCAGCAGCTATAACAGGAACACTGAAGCTTTCTTT
CDR3: CASSYNRNTEAFF

size: NA
V: TRBV28
D: NA
J: TRBJ2-7
DNA: TGTGCCAGCAGTTTTTCGGTGGGGCGGGGAACCTACGAGCAGTACTTC
CDR3: CASSFSVGRGTYEQYF

size: NA
V: TRBV15
D: TRBD2
J: TRBJ2-4
DNA: TGTGCCACCAGCAGAGGGGAGCGGGGCAAAAACATTCAGTACTTC
CDR3: CATSRGERGKNIQYF

size: NA
V: TRBV6-5
D: TRBD1
J: TRBJ2-7
DNA: TGTGCCAGCAGATGGAGGACAGGGGATGGATCCGAGCAGTACTTC
CDR3: CASRWRTGDGSEQYF

size: few
V: TRBV13
D: TRBD2
J: TRBJ2-5
DNA: TGTGCCAGCAGCCGAAGCGGGGGAGAGACCCAGTACTTC
CDR3: CASSRSGGETQYF

size: NA
V: TRBV5-5
D: NA
J: TRBJ2-1
DNA: TGTGCCAGCAGCTTTGAACTTCGAACCTACAATGAGCAGTTCTTC
CDR3: CASSFELRTYNEQFF

size: NA
V: TRBV6-2/TRBV6-3
D: NA
J: TRBJ1-2
DNA: TGTGCCAGCAGTTCTAGTGGTTACTATGGCTACACCTTC
CDR3: CASSSSGYYGYTF

size: NA
V: TRBV9
D: NA
J: TRBJ2-7
DNA: TGTGCCAGCGGGAACCAGGGGCCTCGGAGGTCCTACGAGCAGTACTTC
CDR3: CASGNQGPRRSYEQYF

size: NA
V: TRBV7-2
D: NA
J: TRBJ2-3
DNA: TGTGCCAGCAGCTTCGCGGGGACTAGCACAGATACGCAGTATTTT
CDR3: CASSFAGTSTDTQYF

size: NA
V: TRBV5-1
D: TRBD2
J: TRBJ2-1
DNA: TGCGCCAGCAGCCAGGGGACTAGCGGGAGTTTCAATGAGCAGTTCTTC
CDR3: CASSQGTSGSFNEQFF

size: few
V: TRBV12-3/TRBV12-4
D: TRBD1
J: TRBJ1-2
DNA: TGTGCCAGCAGAGCGGACAGGGAAGGTGGCTACACCTTC
CDR3: CASRADREGGYTF

size: NA
V: TRBV27
D: NA
J: TRBJ1-2
DNA: TGTGCCAGCAGTTTAGCCGGGAGCTATGGCTACACCTTC
CDR3: CASSLAGSYGYTF